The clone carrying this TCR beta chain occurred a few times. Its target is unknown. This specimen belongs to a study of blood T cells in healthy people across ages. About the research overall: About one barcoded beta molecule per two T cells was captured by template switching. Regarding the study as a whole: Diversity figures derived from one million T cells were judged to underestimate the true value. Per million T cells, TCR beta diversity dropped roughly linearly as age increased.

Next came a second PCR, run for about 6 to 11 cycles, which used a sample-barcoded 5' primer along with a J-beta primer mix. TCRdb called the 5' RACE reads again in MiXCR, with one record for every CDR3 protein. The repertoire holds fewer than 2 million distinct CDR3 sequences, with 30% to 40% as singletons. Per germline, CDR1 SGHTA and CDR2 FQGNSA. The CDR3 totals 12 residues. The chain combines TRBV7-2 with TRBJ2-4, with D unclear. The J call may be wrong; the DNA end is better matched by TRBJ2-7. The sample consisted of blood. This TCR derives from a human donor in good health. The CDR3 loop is CASRNWTYEQYF. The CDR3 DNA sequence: TGTGCCAGCAGAAACTGGACCTACGAGCAGTACTTC.